This passage covers 32 T cell receptor beta chains from one sample sequenced in a study of metastatic and nonmetastatic thyroid tumors. No treatment had been given to any patient before thyroid surgery. TCRdb reprocessed the PCR reads via MiXCR. The profile covers about 92,000 clones, with around 14% appearing a single time and 3% to 4.5% taken by the ten largest. Source material: blood. These receptors originate from a female donor with papillary thyroid cancer or a benign thyroid nodule (not recorded which). Some clones in this sample may be carry-over from other donors' samples.

This clone was seen at least ten times. The chain links TRBV30 to TRBJ1-6, with TRBD1 identical over 8 bases. After removal of 4 bases from V and 7 bases from J, the junction contained 3 bases not matched to a gene. CDR1 and CDR2 (germline): GTSNPN, SVGIG (reference sequence). The CDR3 is 13 residues long. The CDR3 spells CAWIRTGNSPLHF. DNA of the CDR3: TGTGCCTGGATCAGGACAGGGAATTCACCCCTCCACTTT.

The rearrangement joins TRBV28 to TRBJ1-5; D not resolved. Germline V gene lookup returns CDR1 MDHEN and CDR2 SYDVKM. CDR3 length equals 12 residues. Deletions cut 2 bases from V and 9 bases from J, with 8 bases between. The CDR3 DNA is TGTGCCAGCAGTTTACCCGATTTGCCCCAGCATTTT. Encoded protein: CASSLPDLPQHF.

V usage is TRBV20-1 and J usage is TRBJ2-7; unclear D gene. The V end lost 3 bases, the J end lost 0 bases, and 15 bases lay between the germline ends. CDR3 length: 15 residues. Germline assignment: CDR1 DFQATT and CDR2 SNEGSKA (reference sequence). The chain's CDR3 is CSARYLFDDSYEQYF. The CDR3 DNA sequence: TGCAGTGCTAGGTATCTATTTGATGACTCCTACGAGCAGTACTTC.

This clone was counted many times. V gene TRBV12-3 or TRBV12-4 combines with J gene TRBJ2-5; D remains unclear. This CDR3 region has 11 residues. The germline V and J ends were trimmed by 2 bases and 5 bases, with 3 bases remaining between them. This chain's CDR3 is CASSLSETQYF. CDR3 nucleotides: TGTGCCAGCAGTTTATCCGAGACCCAGTACTTC.

This clone was picked up many times. Other DNA sequences in the sample encode the same CDR3. The chain joins TRBV28 to TRBJ1-2; unclear D gene. The CDR3 has 14 residues. Germline V gene sequence: CDR1 MDHEN, CDR2 SYDVKM. Between the trimmed V and J ends, which lost 6 bases and 2 bases, there was a span of 13 bases. The CDR3 spells CASRHSIWNYGYTF. CDR3 nucleotides: TGTGCCAGCAGACACTCGATCTGGAACTATGGCTACACCTTC.

A word on this clone: At one end, the junction sequence differs from germline, possibly due to a read error. V usage is TRBV7-2 and J usage is TRBJ1-2; unclear D gene. CDR3 size: 12 residues. In germline, CDR1 is SGHTA, CDR2 FQGNSA. The CDR3 DNA reads as TGTGCAAGCAGCTCCTACAGATATGGCTACACCTTC. Protein product: CASSSYRYGYTF.

This clone came up many times. This chain uses TRBV3-1 with TRBJ2-1; D is unresolved. The CDR3 totals 13 residues. CDR1 and CDR2 from the germline V gene are LGHDT and YNNKEL (reference sequence). Trimming left V 5 bases short and J 6 bases short, with 11 bases between. The CDR3 region has the DNA TGTGCCAGCAGCTCCCGCACTCGCAATGAGCAGTTCTTC. As protein: CASSSRTRNEQFF.

The table lists this clone with many counts. The chain couples TRBV30 to TRBJ1-1; D is perhaps TRBD1 (6 bases). The V end lost 5 bases, the J end lost 1 base, and 14 bases lay between the germline ends. The CDR3 covers 14 residues. From germline, CDR1 is GTSNPN and CDR2 SVGIG (reference sequence). This chain's CDR3 is CAWEGGGTNTEAFF. The DNA of the CDR3 is TGTGCCTGGGAAGGGGGGGGTACGAACACTGAAGCTTTCTTT.

This clone was picked up many times. V usage is TRBV6-2 or TRBV6-3 and J usage is TRBJ2-3; perhaps D is TRBD1 or TRBD2 (5 bases each). This CDR3 has 16 residues. V lost 4 bases and J 2 bases, leaving 16 bases between the germline ends. Germline V CDR1 and CDR2: MNHEY, SVGEGT. CDR3 bases: TGTGCCAGCAGTTCCATCAGGGACGGGAACACAGATACGCAGTATTTT. This translates into CASSSIRDGNTDTQYF.

This clone has a count of ten or more. The identical CDR3 is also encoded by other nucleotide sequences in the sample. The gene calls are TRBV4-1 and TRBJ2-7; 10 bases are shared with TRBD2. After removal of 1 base from V and 3 bases from J, the junction contained 3 bases not matched to a gene. CDR3 size: 15 residues. Looked up from germline, CDR1 is MGHRA and CDR2 is YSYEKL. The CDR3 nucleotides read TGCGCCAGCAGCCAAGGGACTAGCGGTAACTACGAGCAGTACTTC. Its translation: CASSQGTSGNYEQYF.

As concerns this clone: This may be a read error, as it is one base from a much larger clone. Other nucleotide sequences from this sample produce the same CDR3. The chain combines TRBV11-2 with TRBJ1-1; weak D call: TRBD1 (5 bases). The CDR3 is 17 residues long. CDR1 is SGHAT and CDR2 is FQNNGV in the germline V gene. The ends were cut back, 5 bases at V and 0 bases at J, with 19 bases in the middle. The CDR3: CASSPSRGPAMNTEAFF. The DNA for the CDR3 is TGTGCCAGCAGCCCATCAAGGGGTCCAGCGATGAACACTGAAGCTTTCTTT.

Many counts were recorded for this clone. The chain employs TRBV28 and TRBJ2-5; D may be TRBD2 (6 bases). Trimming left V 4 bases short and J 5 bases short, with 17 bases between. The CDR3 spans 15 residues. CDR1 MDHEN and CDR2 SYDVKM come from the germline V gene. CDR3 region: CASSSGGPPGETQYF. The CDR3 bases are TGTGCCAGCAGTTCCGGGGGTCCCCCCGGGGAGACCCAGTACTTC.

This clone was detected ten times or more. The chain employs TRBV20-1 and TRBJ1-4; 7 bases align to TRBD1. The V gene end was trimmed by 4 bases and the J gene end by 6 bases; junction bases not matched to a gene: 8. Germline CDR1 DFQATT, CDR2 SNEGSKA (reference sequence). This CDR3 has 14 amino acids. The CDR3 is CSAMKGAGDEKLFF. CDR3 DNA: TGCAGTGCTATGAAGGGGGCAGGGGATGAAAAACTGTTTTTT.

Many counts were recorded for this clone. The rearrangement joins TRBV13 to TRBJ2-7, with 8 positions matching TRBD2. The CDR3 totals 19 residues. The germline gives CDR1 PRHDT, CDR2 FYEKMQ (reference sequence). J was trimmed by 3 bases and V by 0 bases; bases with no gene match: 16. CDR3 residues: CASSLGTGPPGLGGYEQYF. The CDR3 DNA is TGTGCCAGCAGCTTAGGGACAGGCCCTCCGGGACTAGGGGGCTACGAGCAGTACTTC.

This clone was detected ten times or more. This chain links TRBV12-3 or TRBV12-4 with TRBJ1-5; no clear D gene. Trimming removed 5 bases at V and 4 bases at J, with 18 bases between. This CDR3 is 16 amino acids long. The CDR3 spells CASSQREPAPNQPQHF. The DNA of the CDR3 is TGTGCCAGCAGTCAACGGGAGCCCGCTCCAAATCAGCCCCAGCATTTT.

A word on this clone: A much larger clone lies a single base off, so this may be a read error. This chain links TRBV20-1 with TRBJ1-1; a possible D gene is TRBD1 (5 bases). The V end was cut by 5 bases, the J end by 1 base, with 17 bases between. The CDR3 length is 15 residues. Germline loops: CDR1 DFQATT, CDR2 SNEGSKA (reference sequence). The CDR3 sequence: CSAPDSGAGNTEAFF. The CDR3 DNA follows: TGCAGTGCTCCTGATTCCGGGGCAGGGAACACTGAAGCTTTCTTT.

V and J are TRBV11-1 and TRBJ2-1; D might be TRBD1 or TRBD2, each matching 5 bases. This CDR3 comprises 15 residues. V was pared by 7 bases and J by 5 bases, with 18 bases between. From germline, CDR1 is SGHAT and CDR2 FQDESV (reference sequence). This CDR3 reads CASIPGSSPNNEQFF. CDR3 DNA: TGTGCCAGCATCCCAGGGTCTAGCCCGAACAATGAGCAGTTCTTC.

This clone was observed at least ten times. CDR3 sequence reads: CASRAPTGPNTEAFF. The DNA for the CDR3 is TGTGCCAGCAGAGCACCAACAGGGCCAAACACTGAAGCTTTCTTT. The rearrangement joins TRBV2 to TRBJ1-1; a weak D match, TRBD1 (6 bases). The CDR3 has 15 amino acids. Germline lookup yields CDR1 SNHLY and CDR2 FYNNEI. Trimming stripped 6 bases from V and 2 bases from J, with 16 bases between. The full variable domain, in which reference TRBV2 and TRBJ1-1 provide the parts outside the CDR3, is EPEVTQTPSHQVTQMGQEVILRCVPISNHLYFYWYRQILGQKVEFLVSFYNNEISEKSEIFDDQFSVERPDGSNFTLKIRSTKLEDSAMYFCASRAPTGPNTEAFFGQGTRLTVV.

This clone has a count of ten or more. V gene TRBV2 combines with J gene TRBJ1-5, with 9 positions matching TRBD1. V shed 6 bases and J 7 bases; nucleotides not matched to a gene: 7. Germline values: CDR1 SNHLY, CDR2 FYNNEI. The CDR3 is 14 amino acids. CDR3 DNA: TGTGCCAGCAGCCCGGGACAGGGCAGCCAGCCCCAGCATTTT. Translated, it gives CASSPGQGSQPQHF.

This clone was counted ten times or more. Additional DNA sequences in this sample encode the identical CDR3. This rearrangement joins TRBV10-3 to TRBJ2-2; TRBD2 is a possible D gene (6 bases). This CDR3 is 14 amino acids long. Trimming took off 11 bases at V and 1 base at J, with 14 bases between the two ends. Germline assignment: CDR1 ENHRY and CDR2 SYGVKD. For the CDR3, the DNA is TGTGCCGTCCTCGGGACTGTGAACACCGGGGAGCTGTTTTTT. Translation gives CAVLGTVNTGELFF.

The rearrangement joins TRBV19 to TRBJ2-5; maybe TRBD1 (6 bases). Germline CDR1 and CDR2: LNHDA and SQIVND (reference sequence). With 2 bases removed from V and 3 bases from J, the gap between germline ends came to 13 bases. This CDR3 spans 15 amino acids. CDR3 region: CASSIFDGGKETQYF. The CDR3 DNA follows: TGTGCCAGTAGTATATTTGATGGGGGCAAAGAGACCCAGTACTTC.

Ten or more counts support this clone. The chain links TRBV6-1 to TRBJ2-7; TRBD2 matches 8 bases. J was trimmed by 7 bases and V by 5 bases; bases with no gene match: 13. This CDR3 has 15 amino acids. Germline CDR1 and CDR2: MNHNS and SASEGT. CDR3 sequence (DNA): TGTGCCAGCAGTTCAGGGACTAGAAAACGGGGGGAGCAGTACTTC. Translation: CASSSGTRKRGEQYF.

This clone was detected many times. This rearrangement joins TRBV3-1 to TRBJ2-1, with a possible D match to TRBD2 (7 bases). CDR1 is LGHDT and CDR2 is YNNKEL in the germline V gene (reference sequence). The CDR3 sequence is 17 residues long. Trimming took off 1 base at V and 7 bases at J, with 20 bases between the two ends. Here the CDR3 reads CASSQGQGGAGGNEQFF. CDR3 coding DNA: TGTGCCAGCAGCCAAGGCCAAGGGGGGGCCGGCGGGAATGAGCAGTTCTTC.

Notes on this clone: This specimen includes other DNA sequences encoding the same CDR3. The chain has TRBV4-2 and TRBJ2-5; 7 positions match TRBD1. The V gene's germline CDR1 is LGHNA and CDR2 YNFKEQ. The V gene end was trimmed by 1 base and the J gene end by 5 bases; junction bases not matched to a gene: 16. The CDR3 has 18 residues. The DNA for the CDR3 is TGTGCCAGCAGCCAAGTTGCTAGCCGGGACAGAGTTTCGGAGACCCAGTACTTC. Amino acid sequence: CASSQVASRDRVSETQYF.

A word on this clone: A much larger clone differs from this one at a single base, so this may be a read error. The chain has TRBV5-1 and TRBJ1-4, with 8 bases that match TRBD1. The CDR3 length is 15 residues. Germline V CDR1 and CDR2: SGHRS, YFSETQ. Losses at the gene ends were 2 bases for V and 6 bases for J; bases not matched to a gene: 6. Written as DNA, the CDR3 is TGCGCCAGCAGCTTTATGGGGACAGGTTATGAAAAACTGTTTTTT. Its translation: CASSFMGTGYEKLFF.

This clone has a count of ten or more. The chain links TRBV20-1 to TRBJ2-1; 8 bases match TRBD1. With 2 bases clipped from V and 10 bases from J, the junction kept 13 bases outside the gene matches. Germline CDR1 and CDR2: DFQATT and SNEGSKA (reference sequence). This CDR3 has 15 amino acids. The CDR3 DNA sequence: TGCAGTGCTAGATATCCGCAGGGGGCAGGATCGGAGCAGTTCTTC. As protein: CSARYPQGAGSEQFF.

This clone has ten or more counts. The chain couples TRBV28 to TRBJ1-6, with a possible D match to TRBD1 (5 bases). Germline loops: CDR1 MDHEN, CDR2 SYDVKM. V was trimmed by 6 bases and J by 11 bases, leaving 17 bases between them. The CDR3 is 14 amino acids. CDR3 DNA: TGTGCCAGCAGCCTTAGGGGTGTGGGGGCACCCCTCCACTTT. It is translated as CASSLRGVGAPLHF.

Comments on this clone: A much bigger clone sits one base away, suggesting this may be a read error. The V gene is TRBV7-9, the J gene TRBJ2-5; D unresolved. The CDR3 is 14 amino acids. V was pared by 5 bases and J by 3 bases, with 13 bases between. CDR1 SEHNR and CDR2 FQNEAQ come from the germline V gene (reference sequence). The CDR3 loop is CASSPQAMKETQYF. Here the CDR3 DNA reads TGTGCCAGCAGCCCGCAGGCCATGAAAGAGACCCAGTACTTC.

The genes are TRBV5-5 and TRBJ2-7; no clear D. The CDR3 has 14 amino acids. Germline V CDR1 and CDR2: SGHKS, YYEKEE (reference sequence). V gave up 4 bases and J gave up 8 bases, with 19 bases separating them. In DNA form, the CDR3 reads TGTGCCAGCAGCCGACAATTGGTAGAGGATAAGCAGTACTTC. Encoded protein: CASSRQLVEDKQYF.

On this clone itself: A single base separates this from a much larger clone, so it may be a read error. The sample has other DNA sequences that encode this CDR3 too. The chain couples TRBV20-1 to TRBJ1-5; 9 bases line up with TRBD1. Germline assignment: CDR1 DFQATT and CDR2 SNEGSKA (reference sequence). The CDR3 length is 14 residues. The CDR3 spells CSARDREGNQPQHF. CDR3 in DNA: TGCAGTGCCCGGGACAGGGAGGGCAACCAGCCCCAGCATTTT.

This clone has more than one count but fewer than ten. A single base separates this from a much larger clone, so it may be a read error. V usage is TRBV2 and J usage is TRBJ2-3; D is ambiguous. The V end lost 2 bases, the J end lost 3 bases, and 12 bases lay between the germline ends. Per germline, CDR1 SNHLY and CDR2 FYNNEI. This CDR3 is 15 amino acids long. The CDR3: CASSECVGETDTQYF. CDR3 bases: TGTGCCAGCAGTGAATGTGTCGGAGAAACAGATACGCAGTATTTT.

Comment on this clone: A read error is possible here, since a much larger clone lies one base away. As DNA, the CDR3 is TGTGCCAGCAGCTTAAGCTCAGGGGTAGATACGCAGTATTTT. Amino acid sequence: CASSLSSGVDTQYF. The chain is built from TRBV13 and TRBJ2-3; possible D gene TRBD1, 6 bases. Germline lookup yields CDR1 PRHDT and CDR2 FYEKMQ (reference sequence). The CDR3 spans 14 residues. With 2 bases removed from V and 5 bases from J, the gap between germline ends came to 11 bases.